This T cell receptor (beta chain) was obtained from a study of T cell changes during pregnancy in multiple sclerosis. Germline CDR1 and CDR2: KGHSY and FQNENV. The CDR3 has 13 residues. V was pared by 4 bases and J by 7 bases, with 11 bases between. The table came from immunoSEQ multiplex PCR; TCRdb's copy has only in-frame clones and leaves some out. The sample yields about 70,000 clones, over 90% seen once. The sample consisted of CD4+ T cells from peripheral blood mononuclear cells, taken after pregnancy. The gene calls are TRBV16 and TRBJ1-5; possibly TRBD1 for D (5 bases). The TCR comes from a female donor with multiple sclerosis, enrolled in a pregnancy study. CDR3 in DNA: TGTGCCAGCAGCCTAGGGGTCAGGCAGCCCCAGCATTTT. The encoded protein is CASSLGVRQPQHF.